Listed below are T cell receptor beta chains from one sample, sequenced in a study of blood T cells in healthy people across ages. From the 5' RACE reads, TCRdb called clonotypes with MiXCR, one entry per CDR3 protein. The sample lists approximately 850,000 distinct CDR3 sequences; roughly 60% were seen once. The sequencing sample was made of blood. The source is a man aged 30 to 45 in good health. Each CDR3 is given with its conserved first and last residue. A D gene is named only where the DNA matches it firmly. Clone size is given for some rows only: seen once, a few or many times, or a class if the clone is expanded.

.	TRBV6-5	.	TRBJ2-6	TGTGCCAGCAGTTACTCGGCAGGGGCCAACTCTGGGGCCAACGTCCTGACTTTC	CASSYSAGANSGANVLTF
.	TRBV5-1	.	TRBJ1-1	TGCGCCAGCAGCTTGGGCGCGGGACGGGCTGAAGCTTTCTTT	CASSLGAGRAEAFF
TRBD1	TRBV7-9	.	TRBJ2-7	TGTGCCAGCAGCTGGGCAGGGGGCCAAACTACCTACGAGCAGTACTTC	CASSWAGGQTTYEQYF
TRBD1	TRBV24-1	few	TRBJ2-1	TGTGCCACCGGGGACAGGGTATACAATGAGCAGTTCTTC	CATGDRVYNEQFF
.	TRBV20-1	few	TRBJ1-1	TGCAGTGCTAGAGATCTCAGGGGGAACACTGAAGCTTTCTTT	CSARDLRGNTEAFF
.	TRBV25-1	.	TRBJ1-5	TGTGCCAGCAGTGATGTAGGCACAGGGACGAACAATCAGCCCCAGCATTTT	CASSDVGTGTNNQPQHF
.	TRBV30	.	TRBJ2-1	TGTGCCTGGAGTTTTAACTACAATGAGCAGTTCTTC	CAWSFNYNEQFF
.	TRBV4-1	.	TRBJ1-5	TGCGCCAGCAGCCAAGATGGGCAGCCCAATCAGCCCCAGCATTTT	CASSQDGQPNQPQHF
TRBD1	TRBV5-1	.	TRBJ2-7	TGCGCCAGCAGCTTAAACAGGGGGCAAGACGAGCAGTACTTC	CASSLNRGQDEQYF
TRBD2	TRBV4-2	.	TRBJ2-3	TGTGCCAGCAGCCAAGATGGAGAGCGGGAGATTCCAGATACGCAGTATTTT	CASSQDGEREIPDTQYF
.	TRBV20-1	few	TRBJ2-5	TGCAGTGCTAGAACGACAGTCCAGGTCGGAGAGACCCAGTACTTC	CSARTTVQVGETQYF
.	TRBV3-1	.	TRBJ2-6	TGTGCCAGCAGCCTCGTCCCCAGGGACACCCTCTCTGGGGCCAACGTCCTGACTTTC	CASSLVPRDTLSGANVLTF
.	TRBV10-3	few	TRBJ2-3	TGTGCCATCAGTGTGAGAGGGAGCACAGATACGCAGTATTTT	CAISVRGSTDTQYF
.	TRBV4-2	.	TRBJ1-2	TGTGCCAGCAGCCAAGATCATCGGGGATATGTCGGGGTTAACTATGGCTACACCTTC	CASSQDHRGYVGVNYGYTF
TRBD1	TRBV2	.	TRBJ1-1	TGTGCCACTACCCGCGAACGTACAGGGGAGGCTGAAGCTTTCTTT	CATTRERTGEAEAFF
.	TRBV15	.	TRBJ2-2	TGTGCCACCAAAACCAGTTTGGGGACCGGGGAGCTGTTTTTT	CATKTSLGTGELFF
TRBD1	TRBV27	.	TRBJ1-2	TGTGCCAGCACCCCAGGGGGCAGGGGCTATGGCTACACCTTC	CASTPGGRGYGYTF
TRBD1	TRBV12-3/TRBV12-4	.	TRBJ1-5	TGTGCCAGCAGTTCCACAGGGGTAAAACAGCCCCAGCATTTT	CASSSTGVKQPQHF
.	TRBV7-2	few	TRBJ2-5	TGTGCCAGCAGCTTGGGCGGGCCCAAAGAGACCCAGTACTTC	CASSLGGPKETQYF
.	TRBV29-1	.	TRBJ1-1	TGCAGCGCCACAAGGGACACTGAAGCTTTCTTT	CSATRDTEAFF
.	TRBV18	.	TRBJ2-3	TGTGCCAGCTCACCCCAGTGGGGGGCCGATACGCAGTATTTT	CASSPQWGADTQYF
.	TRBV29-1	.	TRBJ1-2	TGCAGCGCAGCACTCAACCGAGACTATGGCTACACCTTC	CSAALNRDYGYTF
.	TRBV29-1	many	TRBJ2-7	TGCAGCGTTGGTACAGGGCAGCACGAGCAGTACTTC	CSVGTGQHEQYF
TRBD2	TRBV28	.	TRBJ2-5	TGTGCCAGCACAGCGGGAGGGGGAGAGACCCAGTACTTC	CASTAGGGETQYF
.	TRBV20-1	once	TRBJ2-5	TGCAGTGCTAGAGACCCACTAACGGGCGGACCAGAGACCCAGTACTTC	CSARDPLTGGPETQYF
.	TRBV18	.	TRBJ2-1	TGTGCCAGCGCACCAGCGGAGAGTGAGCAGTTCTTC	CASAPAESEQFF
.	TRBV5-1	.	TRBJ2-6	TGCGCCAGCAGTCAACAGGGCATTGGGGCCAACGTCCTGACTTTC	CASSQQGIGANVLTF
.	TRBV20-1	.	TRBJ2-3	TGCAGTGCCCGAGGCGGGATAGTAACAGATACGCAGTATTTT	CSARGGIVTDTQYF
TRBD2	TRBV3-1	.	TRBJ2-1	TGTGCCAGCAGCCCCCAAGGGACTAGCGGCTACAATGAGCAGTTCTTC	CASSPQGTSGYNEQFF